This TCR beta chain was identified in a study of shared clonotypes between healthy human individuals. About this clone itself: Its antigen is undetermined.

Germline CDR1 and CDR2: ENHRY and SYGVKD. This CDR3 spans 13 amino acids. Adults of Caucasian background living in Nashville, Tennessee made up all donors. Here immunoSEQ multiplex PCR was the method, and the copy in TCRdb shows in-frame clones only, minus some. The sample includes more than 2,000,000 clones, more than 85% of them seen just once. Study-level results: Few donors limited the genetic and exposure-history diversity represented.

This receptor was obtained from a man between 18 and 35 years old in good health. Some clones in this sample may be carry-over from other donors' samples. The rearrangement joins TRBV10-3 to TRBJ2-5; TRBD1 matches 9 bases. The DNA end is more similar to TRBJ2-7, so the J call may be wrong. The sample taken for sequencing was naive CD4+ T cells from PBMCs. Subset meaning: CD45RA+ positively selected. CDR3 region: CAIRGQGSYEQYF. As DNA, the CDR3 is TGTGCCATCAGGGGACAGGGATCCTACGAGCAGTACTTC.